The present T cell receptor beta chain was sequenced within a study of blood T cell repertoires in COVID-19. Study-wide background: COVID-19 samples collected from the United States, Italy and Spain covered acute and convalescent phases. The analysed material was cDNA or gDNA that came from T cells, B-cell-depleted T cells, or PBMCs.

In the authors' methods: Reference gene primer amplification in the assay estimated nucleated cell counts. The data were produced by immunoSEQ multiplex PCR, yet TCRdb's version contains in-frame clones alone and is incomplete. Clone size and the V and J calls come from that table; the DNA yielded D and trimming. The table has 140,000 to 150,000 clones, about four fifths seen once. The sequenced sample consisted of peripheral blood. This receptor was identified in a human donor with acute or convalescent COVID-19. The donor label of this sample is uncertain.

CDR3 DNA: TGTGCCAGCAGCCCCGGTACAGGGAATGAAGCTTTCTTT. Protein product: CASSPGTGNEAFF. The J gene is TRBJ1-1, the V gene TRBV7-9; D is perhaps TRBD1 (6 bases). V gave up 5 bases and J gave up 7 bases, with 14 bases separating them. This CDR3 region has 13 residues. Per germline, CDR1 SEHNR and CDR2 FQNEAQ (reference sequence).